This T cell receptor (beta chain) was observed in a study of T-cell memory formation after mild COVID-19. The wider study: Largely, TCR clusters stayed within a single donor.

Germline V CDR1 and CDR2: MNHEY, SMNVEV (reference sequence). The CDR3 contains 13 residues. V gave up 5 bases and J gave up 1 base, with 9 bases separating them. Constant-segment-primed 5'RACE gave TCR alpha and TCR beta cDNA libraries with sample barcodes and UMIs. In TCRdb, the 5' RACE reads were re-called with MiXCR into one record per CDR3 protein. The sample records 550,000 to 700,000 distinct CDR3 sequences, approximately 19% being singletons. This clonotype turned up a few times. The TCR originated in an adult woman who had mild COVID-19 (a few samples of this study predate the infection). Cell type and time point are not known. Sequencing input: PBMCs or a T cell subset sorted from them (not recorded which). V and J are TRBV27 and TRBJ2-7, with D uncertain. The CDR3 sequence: CASSHGPSYEQYV. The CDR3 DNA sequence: TGTGCCAGCAGTCACGGGCCATCCTACGAGCAGTACGTC.